Listed below are T cell receptor beta chains from one sample, sequenced in a study of cytomegalovirus exposure and HLA in healthy donors. Clones were sequenced by immunoSEQ multiplex PCR, and TCRdb holds only the in-frame ones, with some missing. The profile shows some 82,000 clones, approximately 88% of them singletons. The material sequenced was PBMCs. All receptors come from a woman between 45 and 60 years old in good health and CMV-seronegative. The CDR3 runs from the conserved cysteine through the conserved F or W. Fields, in order: J gene, V gene, CDR3 protein.

TRBJ2-1 TRBV2 CASKANRGEQFF
TRBJ2-2 TRBV19 CASSNPWTSGNTGELFF
TRBJ2-2 TRBV2 CATGVGTGELFF
TRBJ2-4 TRBV5-1 CASSLEGENIQYF
TRBJ1-5 TRBV28 CASSLGGSVGPQHF
TRBJ2-3 TRBV5-4 CASSSSMTGRVTDTQYF
TRBJ1-3 TRBV2 CASSESNVRGVGNTIYF
TRBJ1-6 TRBV6-1 CASSDLGWGSYNSPLHF
TRBJ2-3 TRBV5-4 CASSLRSGGPSTDTQYF
TRBJ1-5 TRBV2 CASSRTGGNQPQHF
TRBJ2-1 TRBV13 CASSLASRGTDNEQFF
TRBJ1-1 TRBV27 CASRQTTGNTEAFF
TRBJ2-1 TRBV6-6 CASSYSAISDNEQFF
TRBJ1-1 TRBV5-8 CASSSDINTEAFF
TRBJ2-7 TRBV12-5 CASGPGQQRTYEQYF
TRBJ2-3 TRBV30 CAWSGTDTQYF
TRBJ1-1 TRBV7-9 CASSLALGQGAAEAFF